This is a list of T cell receptor beta chains from one sample in a study of shared clonotypes between healthy human individuals. The protocol was immunoSEQ multiplex PCR, while the TCRdb copy is restricted to in-frame clones and leaves out a portion. There are more than 2 million clones in the sample; roughly 95% occur only once, and about 1.1% lies in the top ten. The sequencing sample was made of naive CD8+ T cells sorted from blood. Receptor source: a man aged 18 to 29 in good health. Each CDR3 is given with its conserved first and last residue. D genes are given only for firm matches. Clone size is given for some rows only: seen once, a few or many times, or a class if the clone is expanded.

j_gene: TRBJ1-5; v_gene: TRBV4-1; d_gene: NA; abundance: NA; CDR3aa: CASSQVLGQPQHF; CDR3nt: TGCGCCAGCAGCCAAGTACTGGGGCAGCCCCAGCATTTT
j_gene: TRBJ2-1; v_gene: TRBV19; d_gene: NA; abundance: NA; CDR3aa: CASISGINEQFF; CDR3nt: TGTGCCAGTATTTCAGGGATCAATGAGCAGTTCTTC
j_gene: TRBJ2-7; v_gene: TRBV5-6; d_gene: NA; abundance: once; CDR3aa: CASSANYYEQYF; CDR3nt: TGTGCCAGCAGCGCTAATTACTACGAGCAGTACTTC
j_gene: TRBJ1-2; v_gene: TRBV19; d_gene: NA; abundance: NA; CDR3aa: CASSRRGDYGYTF; CDR3nt: TGTGCCAGTAGTAGGCGGGGAGACTATGGCTACACCTTC
j_gene: TRBJ2-2; v_gene: TRBV19; d_gene: NA; abundance: NA; CDR3aa: CASSYTPGELFF; CDR3nt: TGTGCCAGTAGTTACACCCCCGGGGAGCTGTTTTTT
j_gene: TRBJ2-1; v_gene: TRBV9; d_gene: NA; abundance: NA; CDR3aa: CASSVGTFGEQFF; CDR3nt: TGTGCCAGCAGCGTAGGGACTTTTGGTGAGCAGTTCTTC
j_gene: TRBJ2-4; v_gene: TRBV5-6; d_gene: NA; abundance: NA; CDR3aa: CASSLNLAKNIQYF; CDR3nt: TGTGCCAGCAGCTTGAACCTAGCCAAAAACATTCAGTACTTC
j_gene: TRBJ2-1; v_gene: TRBV27; d_gene: NA; abundance: NA; CDR3aa: CASSLGGRNNEQFF; CDR3nt: TGTGCCAGCAGTTTGGGGGGCCGTAACAATGAGCAGTTCTTC
j_gene: TRBJ1-5; v_gene: TRBV6-5; d_gene: NA; abundance: NA; CDR3aa: CASSYDLNQPQHF; CDR3nt: TGTGCCAGCAGTTACGACCTCAATCAGCCCCAGCATTTT
j_gene: TRBJ2-1; v_gene: TRBV4-3; d_gene: NA; abundance: NA; CDR3aa: CASSPGGSSYNEQFF; CDR3nt: TGCGCCAGCAGCCCCGGCGGTAGCTCGTACAATGAGCAGTTCTTC
j_gene: TRBJ1-2; v_gene: TRBV6-5; d_gene: NA; abundance: few; CDR3aa: CASRFSAGYDYGYTF; CDR3nt: TGTGCCAGCAGATTCTCCGCGGGATACGACTATGGCTACACCTTC
j_gene: TRBJ2-2; v_gene: TRBV25-1; d_gene: NA; abundance: NA; CDR3aa: CASSEAAPGELFF; CDR3nt: TGTGCCAGCAGTGAGGCAGCCCCCGGGGAGCTGTTTTTT
j_gene: TRBJ2-7; v_gene: TRBV5-1; d_gene: NA; abundance: NA; CDR3aa: CASSLAGGREKYF; CDR3nt: TGCGCCAGCAGCTTGGCCGGGGGCAGGGAGAAGTACTTC
j_gene: TRBJ2-5; v_gene: TRBV13; d_gene: NA; abundance: once; CDR3aa: CASSLVPGETQYF; CDR3nt: TGTGCCAGCAGCTTAGTACCAGGGGAGACCCAGTACTTC
j_gene: TRBJ2-3; v_gene: TRBV27; d_gene: NA; abundance: NA; CDR3aa: CASSLSIGSTDTQYF; CDR3nt: TGTGCCAGCAGTTTATCCATCGGGAGCACAGATACGCAGTATTTT
j_gene: TRBJ2-3; v_gene: TRBV10-3; d_gene: NA; abundance: NA; CDR3aa: CAISDYGRATDTQYF; CDR3nt: TGTGCCATCAGTGATTACGGGAGAGCCACAGATACGCAGTATTTT
j_gene: TRBJ2-5; v_gene: TRBV5-1; d_gene: NA; abundance: NA; CDR3aa: CASSHRGSLETQYF; CDR3nt: TGCGCCAGCTCTCATCGGGGGAGTCTGGAGACCCAGTACTTC
j_gene: TRBJ1-1; v_gene: TRBV4-3; d_gene: NA; abundance: NA; CDR3aa: CASSQDWGQGTEAFF; CDR3nt: TGCGCCAGCAGCCAAGATTGGGGGCAGGGGACTGAAGCTTTCTTT
j_gene: TRBJ1-4; v_gene: TRBV7-9; d_gene: NA; abundance: NA; CDR3aa: CASSYGIENGLDEKLFF; CDR3nt: TGTGCCAGCAGCTACGGGATCGAAAACGGACTGGATGAAAAACTGTTTTTT
j_gene: TRBJ2-4; v_gene: TRBV30; d_gene: NA; abundance: NA; CDR3aa: CAWCDTPGDIQYF; CDR3nt: TGTGCCTGGTGTGACACCCCCGGGGACATTCAGTACTTC
j_gene: TRBJ1-6; v_gene: TRBV4-1; d_gene: TRBD1; abundance: NA; CDR3aa: CASSQGDSRGDNSPLHF; CDR3nt: TGCGCCAGCAGCCAAGGGGACAGTCGAGGAGATAATTCACCCCTCCACTTT
j_gene: TRBJ2-5; v_gene: TRBV7-8; d_gene: TRBD2; abundance: NA; CDR3aa: CASSHFAQRGQETQYF; CDR3nt: TGTGCCAGCAGCCATTTCGCCCAGCGGGGCCAAGAGACCCAGTACTTC
j_gene: TRBJ1-3; v_gene: TRBV7-6; d_gene: NA; abundance: NA; CDR3aa: CAITLGPTSGNTIYF; CDR3nt: TGTGCCATCACATTGGGACCGACCTCTGGAAACACCATATATTTT
j_gene: TRBJ1-5; v_gene: TRBV7-9; d_gene: TRBD1; abundance: NA; CDR3aa: CASSSDRETYQPQHF; CDR3nt: TGTGCCAGCAGCTCGGACAGGGAAACTTATCAGCCCCAGCATTTT
j_gene: TRBJ2-1; v_gene: TRBV2; d_gene: TRBD2; abundance: NA; CDR3aa: CASRRGSGSGNEQFF; CDR3nt: TGTGCCAGCAGGAGAGGTAGCGGGAGTGGCAATGAGCAGTTCTTC
j_gene: TRBJ2-1; v_gene: TRBV6-5; d_gene: NA; abundance: NA; CDR3aa: CASSHLEGGGEQFF; CDR3nt: TGTGCCAGCAGCCACCTAGAGGGGGGCGGTGAGCAGTTCTTC
j_gene: TRBJ2-3; v_gene: TRBV30; d_gene: TRBD2; abundance: NA; CDR3aa: CAWSQYGVAGGPTDTQYF; CDR3nt: TGTGCCTGGAGTCAATACGGAGTAGCGGGGGGTCCCACAGATACGCAGTATTTT